The source of this T cell receptor beta chain is a study of T-cell reconstitution after alpha-beta-depleted transplantation in children. Findings of the study overall: Roughly two months post-transplant, alpha-beta T cells reportedly originated from several hundred graft clones that had expanded.

A library of TCRbeta sequences, prepared with unique molecular identifiers, was generated. One entry per CDR3 protein results from TCRdb running MiXCR on the PCR reads. This table holds approximately 110,000 distinct CDR3 sequences, about a tenth found once. This CDR3 has 15 residues. V was shortened by 1 base and J by 5 bases, with 14 bases between the two germline ends. This clonotype was observed a handful of times. Its matching antigen is unknown. This receptor was taken from a boy aged 2-9 years with acute lymphoblastic leukemia, due to receive a stem cell transplant. The chain uses TRBV12-3 or TRBV12-4 and TRBJ2-5; D may be TRBD2 (5 bases). The starting material was PBMCs, obtained before TCRalphabeta/CD19-depleted stem cell transplant. The CDR3 region is CASSLEPSSWETQYF. For the CDR3, the DNA is TGTGCCAGCAGTTTAGAGCCGTCTAGCTGGGAGACCCAGTACTTC.